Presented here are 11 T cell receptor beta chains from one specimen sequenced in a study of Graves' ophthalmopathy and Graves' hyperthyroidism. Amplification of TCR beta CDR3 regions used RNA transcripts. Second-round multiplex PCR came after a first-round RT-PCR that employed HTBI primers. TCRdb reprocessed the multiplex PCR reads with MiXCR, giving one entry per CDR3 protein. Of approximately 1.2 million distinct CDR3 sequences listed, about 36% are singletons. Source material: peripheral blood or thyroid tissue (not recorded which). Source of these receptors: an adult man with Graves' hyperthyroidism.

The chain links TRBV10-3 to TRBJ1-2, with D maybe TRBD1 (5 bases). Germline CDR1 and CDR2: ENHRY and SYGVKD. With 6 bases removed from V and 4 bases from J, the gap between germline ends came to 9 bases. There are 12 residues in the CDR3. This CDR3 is CAIRDSSYGYTF. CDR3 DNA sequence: TGTGCCATCAGAGACAGCTCCTATGGCTACACCTTC.

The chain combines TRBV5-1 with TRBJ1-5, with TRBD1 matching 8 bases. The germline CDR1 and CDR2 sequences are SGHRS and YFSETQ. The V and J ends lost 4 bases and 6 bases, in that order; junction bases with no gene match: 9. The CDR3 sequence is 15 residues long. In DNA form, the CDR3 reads TGCGCCAGCAGCATTCAGGGGGCGCGAGGTCAGCCCCAGCATTTT. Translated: CASSIQGARGQPQHF. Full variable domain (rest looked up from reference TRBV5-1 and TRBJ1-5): KAGVTQTPRYLIKTRGQQVTLSCSPISGHRSVSWYQQTPGQGLQFLFEYFSETQRNKGNFPGRFSGRQFSNSRSEMNVSTLELGDSALYLCASSIQGARGQPQHFGDGTRLSIL.

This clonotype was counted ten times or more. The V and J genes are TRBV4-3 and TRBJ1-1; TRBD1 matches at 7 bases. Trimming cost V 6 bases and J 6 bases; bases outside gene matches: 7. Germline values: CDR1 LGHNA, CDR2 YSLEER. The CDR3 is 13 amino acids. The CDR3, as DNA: TGCGCCAGCAGGCACAGGGGAGGCGCTGAAGCTTTCTTT. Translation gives CASRHRGGAEAFF.

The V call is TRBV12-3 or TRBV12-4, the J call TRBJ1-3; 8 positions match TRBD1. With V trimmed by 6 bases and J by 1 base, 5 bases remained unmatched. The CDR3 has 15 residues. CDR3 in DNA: TGTGCCAGCAGGGACAGGGCCGGATCTGGAAACACCATATATTTT. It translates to CASRDRAGSGNTIYF.

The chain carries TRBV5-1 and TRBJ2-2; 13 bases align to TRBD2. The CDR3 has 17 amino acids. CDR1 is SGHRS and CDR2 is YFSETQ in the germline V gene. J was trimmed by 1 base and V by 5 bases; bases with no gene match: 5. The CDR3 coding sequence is TGCGCCAGCAGTCGACTAGCGGGGGGAAGGAACACCGGGGAGCTGTTTTTT. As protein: CASSRLAGGRNTGELFF.

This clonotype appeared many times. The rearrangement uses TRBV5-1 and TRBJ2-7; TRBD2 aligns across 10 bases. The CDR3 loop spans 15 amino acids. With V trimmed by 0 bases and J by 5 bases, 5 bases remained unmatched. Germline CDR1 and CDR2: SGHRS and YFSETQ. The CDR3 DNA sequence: TGCGCCAGCAGCTTGGCGCTAGCGGGAGAGGACGAGCAGTACTTC. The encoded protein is CASSLALAGEDEQYF.

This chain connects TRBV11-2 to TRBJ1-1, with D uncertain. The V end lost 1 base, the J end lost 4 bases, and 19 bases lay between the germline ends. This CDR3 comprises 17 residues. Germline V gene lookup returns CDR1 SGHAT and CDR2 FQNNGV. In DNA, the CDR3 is TGTGCCAGCAGCTTAGGATTCGCGGGTGGAGGGAGCACTGAAGCTTTCTTT. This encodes CASSLGFAGGGSTEAFF.

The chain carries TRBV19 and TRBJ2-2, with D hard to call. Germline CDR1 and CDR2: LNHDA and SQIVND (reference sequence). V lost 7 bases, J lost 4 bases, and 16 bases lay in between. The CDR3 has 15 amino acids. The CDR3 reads CASTPPSPITGELFF. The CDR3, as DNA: TGTGCCAGTACCCCCCCTAGTCCAATCACCGGGGAGCTGTTTTTT.

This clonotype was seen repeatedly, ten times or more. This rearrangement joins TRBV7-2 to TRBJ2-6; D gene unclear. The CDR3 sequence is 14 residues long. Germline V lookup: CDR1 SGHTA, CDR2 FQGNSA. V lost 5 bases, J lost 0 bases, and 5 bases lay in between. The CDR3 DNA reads TGTGCCAGCAGCCCAGTCTCTGGGGCCAACGTCCTGACTTTC. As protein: CASSPVSGANVLTF.

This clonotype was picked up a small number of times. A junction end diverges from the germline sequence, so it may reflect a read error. The CDR3 DNA reads as TGTGCCAGCAGTTACAGCTTTTCGAACACCGGGGAGCTGTTTTTT. Its protein product is CASSYSFSNTGELFF. The chain combines TRBV10-3 with TRBJ2-2; D not certain. Per the germline V gene, CDR1 is ENHRY and CDR2 is SYGVKD. The CDR3 consists of 15 residues.

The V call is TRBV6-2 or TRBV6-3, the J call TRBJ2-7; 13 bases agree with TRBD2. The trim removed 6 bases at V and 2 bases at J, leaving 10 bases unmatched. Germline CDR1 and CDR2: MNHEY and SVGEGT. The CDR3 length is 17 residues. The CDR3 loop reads CASSPTSGLAGAYEQYF. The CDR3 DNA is TGTGCCAGCAGCCCAACATCCGGACTAGCGGGAGCCTACGAGCAGTACTTC.